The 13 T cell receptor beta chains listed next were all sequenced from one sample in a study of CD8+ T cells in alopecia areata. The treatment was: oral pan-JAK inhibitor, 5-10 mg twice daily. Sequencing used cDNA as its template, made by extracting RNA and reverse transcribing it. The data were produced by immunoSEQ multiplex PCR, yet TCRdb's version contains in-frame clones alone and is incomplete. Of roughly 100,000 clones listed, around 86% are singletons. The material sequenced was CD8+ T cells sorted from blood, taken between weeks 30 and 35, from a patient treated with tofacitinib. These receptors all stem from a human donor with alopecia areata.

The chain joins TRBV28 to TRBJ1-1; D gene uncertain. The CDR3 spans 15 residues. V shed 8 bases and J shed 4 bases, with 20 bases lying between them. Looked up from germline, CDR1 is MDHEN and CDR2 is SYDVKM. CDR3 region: CASLTTGEWITEAFF. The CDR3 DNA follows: TGTGCCAGCCTGACTACCGGGGAGTGGATCACTGAAGCTTTCTTT.

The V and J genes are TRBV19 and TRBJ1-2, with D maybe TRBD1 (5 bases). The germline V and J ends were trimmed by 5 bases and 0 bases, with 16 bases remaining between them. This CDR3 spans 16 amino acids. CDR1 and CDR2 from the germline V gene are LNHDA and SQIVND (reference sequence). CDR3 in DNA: TGTGCCAGTAGTCTCAGGGCCTCCTCGGCTAACTATGGCTACACCTTC. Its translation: CASSLRASSANYGYTF.

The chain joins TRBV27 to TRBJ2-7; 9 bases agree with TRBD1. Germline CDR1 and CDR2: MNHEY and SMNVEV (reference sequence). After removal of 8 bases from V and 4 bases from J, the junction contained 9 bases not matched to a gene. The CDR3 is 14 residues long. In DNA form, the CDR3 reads TGTGCCAGCTGGGCGGGGACAGGGTTTTACGAGCAGTACTTC. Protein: CASWAGTGFYEQYF.

CDR3 loop: CASSFGTPSYNEQFF. CDR3 in DNA: TGTGCCAGCAGCTTCGGGACGCCTTCCTACAATGAGCAGTTCTTC. The gene calls are TRBV13 and TRBJ2-1; either TRBD1 or TRBD2 may supply D (5 bases each). This CDR3 comprises 15 residues. With 3 bases removed from V and 1 base from J, the gap between germline ends came to 10 bases. Germline V gene lookup returns CDR1 PRHDT and CDR2 FYEKMQ (reference sequence).

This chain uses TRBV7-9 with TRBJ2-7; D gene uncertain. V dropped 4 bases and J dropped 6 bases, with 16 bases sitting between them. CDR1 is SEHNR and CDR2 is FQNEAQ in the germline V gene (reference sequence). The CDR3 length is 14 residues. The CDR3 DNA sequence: TGTGCCAGCAGCTCTGACAACCCCATGCGCGAGCAGTACTTC. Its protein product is CASSSDNPMREQYF.

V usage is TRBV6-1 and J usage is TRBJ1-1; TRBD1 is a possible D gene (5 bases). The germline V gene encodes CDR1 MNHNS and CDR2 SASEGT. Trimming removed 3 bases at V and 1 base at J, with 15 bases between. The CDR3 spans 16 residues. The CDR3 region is CASSERGTYRNTEAFF. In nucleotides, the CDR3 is TGTGCCAGCAGTGAGAGGGGAACCTACAGGAACACTGAAGCTTTCTTT.

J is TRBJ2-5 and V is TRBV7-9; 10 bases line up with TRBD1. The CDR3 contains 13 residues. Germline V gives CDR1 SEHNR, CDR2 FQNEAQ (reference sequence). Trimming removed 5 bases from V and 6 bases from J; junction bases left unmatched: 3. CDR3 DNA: TGTGCCAGCAGCCGGGACAGGGGACAGACCCAGTACTTC. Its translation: CASSRDRGQTQYF.

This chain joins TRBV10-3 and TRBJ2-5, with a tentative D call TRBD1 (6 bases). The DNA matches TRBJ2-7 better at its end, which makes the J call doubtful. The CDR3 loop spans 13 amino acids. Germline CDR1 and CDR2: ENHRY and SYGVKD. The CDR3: CAISRNRAYEQYF. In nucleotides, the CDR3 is TGTGCCATCTCTCGTAACAGGGCCTACGAGCAGTACTTC.

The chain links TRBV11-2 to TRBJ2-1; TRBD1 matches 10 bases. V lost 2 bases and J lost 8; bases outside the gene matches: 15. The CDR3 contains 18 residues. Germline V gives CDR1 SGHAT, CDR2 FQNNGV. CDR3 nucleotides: TGTGCCAGCAGCTTACACCACATCCGACAGGGGGCGTTCGATGAGCAGTTCTTC. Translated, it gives CASSLHHIRQGAFDEQFF.

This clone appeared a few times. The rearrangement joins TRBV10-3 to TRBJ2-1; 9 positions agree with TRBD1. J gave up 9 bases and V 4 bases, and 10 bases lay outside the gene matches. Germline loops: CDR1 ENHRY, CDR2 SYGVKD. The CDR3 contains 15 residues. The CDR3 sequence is CAISGQPTGGSEQFF. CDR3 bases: TGTGCCATCAGTGGCCAACCAACAGGGGGCAGTGAGCAGTTCTTC.

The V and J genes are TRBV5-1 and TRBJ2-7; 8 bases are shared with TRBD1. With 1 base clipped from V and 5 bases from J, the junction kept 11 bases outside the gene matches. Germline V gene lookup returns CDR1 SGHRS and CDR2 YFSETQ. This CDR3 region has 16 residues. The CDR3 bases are TGCGCCAGCAGCTTGAAAGGGGGACAGGACCACCACGAGCAGTACTTC. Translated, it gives CASSLKGGQDHHEQYF.

The CDR3 DNA is TGTGCCAGCAGCTTGGAACTAGCGGGGCAGGAGGGGCAGTTCTTC. Its translation is CASSLELAGQEGQFF. The rearrangement joins TRBV5-4 to TRBJ2-1, with 10 nucleotides matching TRBD2. The length of the CDR3 is 15 residues. Germline loops: CDR1 SGHNT, CDR2 YYREEE (reference sequence). The junction had 9 bases not matched to a gene; V was cut back by 0 bases and J by 12 bases.

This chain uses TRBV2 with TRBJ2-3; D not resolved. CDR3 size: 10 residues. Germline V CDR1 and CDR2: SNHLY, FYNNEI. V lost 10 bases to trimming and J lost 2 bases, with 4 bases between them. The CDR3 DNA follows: TGTGCCATCGACACAGATACGCAGTATTTT. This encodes CAIDTDTQYF.